The rows below give T cell receptor beta chains drawn from one sample of a study of a mutant IDH1 vaccine in newly diagnosed glioma. Sequencing was performed with immunoSEQ multiplex PCR; in TCRdb, only in-frame clones are kept and a portion is missing. The sample lists 90,000 to 100,000 clones; roughly 86% were seen once. Antigen specificity for these receptors is unknown. This specimen consisted of PBMCs, obtained from a glioma patient whose treatment included an IDH1 peptide vaccine. These receptors came from a woman in her fifties or sixties with glioma. Each CDR3 is given with its conserved first and last residue. The D gene is left open where the match is weak. Size is omitted from some rows. Given values are once, few, many or a class for expanded clones.

v_call	clone_size	d_call	j_call	cdr3_aa	cdr3_nt
TRBV27	-	TRBD1	TRBJ1-1	CASSAARTGRLVTEAFF	TGTGCCAGCAGTGCGGCTCGGACAGGGAGGTTGGTCACTGAAGCTTTCTTT
TRBV2	once	TRBD2	TRBJ2-5	CASSEGNSGRAETQYF	TGTGCCAGCAGTGAAGGAAATAGCGGGAGGGCAGAGACCCAGTACTTC
TRBV7-3	-	TRBD1	TRBJ1-5	CASSDQGDQPQHF	TGTGCCAGCAGCGATCAGGGGGACCAGCCCCAGCATTTT
TRBV9	-	-	TRBJ2-5	CASSATPGETQYF	TGTGCCAGCAGCGCGACCCCTGGGGAGACCCAGTACTTC
TRBV2	-	TRBD2	TRBJ2-7	CASSGTWAGAKEQYF	TGTGCCAGCAGCGGGACTTGGGCGGGAGCAAAAGAGCAGTACTTC
TRBV7-3	-	TRBD2	TRBJ2-3	CASRSGRAGDTQYF	TGTGCCAGCAGGAGTGGGAGGGCCGGAGATACGCAGTATTTT
TRBV18	-	-	TRBJ1-4	CASSPTGPAGEKLFF	TGTGCCAGCTCACCAACGGGGCCGGCGGGGGAAAAACTGTTTTTT
TRBV6-1	-	-	TRBJ2-3	CASGLVDTDTQYF	TGTGCCAGCGGCCTAGTGGACACAGATACGCAGTATTTT
TRBV2	-	-	TRBJ1-5	CASSESRVDQPQHF	TGTGCCAGCAGTGAATCCCGGGTGGATCAGCCCCAGCATTTT
TRBV4-1	-	-	TRBJ1-2	CASSQDPGRYGYTF	TGCGCCAGCAGCCAAGACCCAGGGCGCTATGGCTACACCTTC
TRBV7-8	-	-	TRBJ2-1	CASSAYRVVGDNEQFF	TGTGCCAGCAGCGCCTACAGGGTCGTAGGTGACAATGAGCAGTTCTTC
TRBV6-1	-	-	TRBJ2-1	CASRARGGEQFF	TGTGCCAGCAGAGCCAGAGGCGGTGAGCAGTTCTTC
TRBV30	-	-	TRBJ1-4	CAWKRGVGKLFF	TGTGCCTGGAAAAGGGGGGTGGGAAAACTGTTTTTT
TRBV7-9	-	-	TRBJ2-5	CASSLALIALRRETQYF	TGTGCCAGCAGCTTAGCGCTAATAGCACTTCGTAGGGAGACCCAGTACTTC
TRBV9	-	-	TRBJ2-2	CASSMGQSNTGELFF	TGTGCCAGCAGCATGGGACAATCGAACACCGGGGAGCTGTTTTTT
TRBV29-1	-	-	TRBJ2-1	CSVRLIGDEQFF	TGCAGCGTCAGACTAATCGGCGATGAGCAGTTCTTC
TRBV2	-	-	TRBJ2-6	CASTGFAGANVLTF	TGTGCCAGCACAGGGTTCGCTGGGGCCAACGTCCTGACTTTC
TRBV29-1	-	-	TRBJ2-7	CSVRGGINEQYF	TGCAGCGTTAGAGGGGGGATCAACGAGCAGTACTTC
TRBV7-3	-	TRBD2	TRBJ2-5	CASSPTSGIGGETQYF	TGTGCCAGCAGCCCTACTAGCGGGATTGGTGGGGAGACCCAGTACTTC
TRBV6-6	-	-	TRBJ1-1	CASSYGTGTEAFF	TGTGCCAGCAGTTACGGCACAGGGACTGAAGCTTTCTTT
TRBV6-1	-	-	TRBJ1-3	CASSPDNSGNTIYF	TGTGCCAGCAGTCCTGACAACTCTGGAAACACCATATATTTT
TRBV11-2	-	TRBD1	TRBJ1-1	CASSPRTGGNTEAFF	TGTGCCAGCAGCCCCCGGACAGGGGGGAACACTGAAGCTTTCTTT
TRBV10-3	-	-	TRBJ1-1	CAISEDSQRTEAFF	TGTGCCATCAGTGAGGACAGTCAAAGAACTGAAGCTTTCTTT
TRBV10-3	-	-	TRBJ1-1	CAISEKGGTEAFF	TGTGCCATCAGTGAGAAGGGAGGGACTGAAGCTTTCTTT